The 7 T cell receptor beta chains below come from one sample, sequenced in a study of shared clonotypes between healthy human individuals. Generated by immunoSEQ multiplex PCR, the TCRdb table keeps only in-frame clones and is missing some. The sample has 780,000 or so clones, 55% to 75% seen once; the top ten hold 1.8%. Sequencing used memory CD4+ T cells sorted from blood. Subset given: CD45RA-negative fraction. Source of these receptors: a woman in her 30s in good health.

This chain joins TRBV7-9 and TRBJ2-1; D is possibly TRBD1 (6 bases). The length of the CDR3 is 16 residues. With 5 bases removed from V and 4 bases from J, the gap between germline ends came to 18 bases. Germline-derived CDR1 and CDR2 are SEHNR and FQNEAQ (reference sequence). The CDR3 DNA reads TGTGCCAGCAGCCCCCGGGGTGGGGGCCTGTACAATGAGCAGTTCTTC. It translates to CASSPRGGGLYNEQFF.

This clone was counted a single time. The chain recombines TRBV5-1 with TRBJ2-2; 9 nucleotides line up with TRBD2. J was trimmed by 6 bases and V by 2 bases; bases with no gene match: 8. Germline V gene data show CDR1 as SGHRS and CDR2 as YFSETQ. The CDR3 is 16 amino acids. CDR3 coding DNA: TGCGCCAGCAGCTTCCGCGGGGGACTAGCCTCCGGGGAGCTGTTTTTT. It translates to CASSFRGGLASGELFF.

This rearrangement joins TRBV5-1 to TRBJ1-5; D perhaps matches TRBD1 (5 bases). Trimming pared 0 bases from V and 7 bases from J, leaving 14 bases between. Per germline, CDR1 SGHRS and CDR2 YFSETQ. The CDR3 spans 15 residues. The DNA for the CDR3 is TGCGCCAGCAGCTTGGGGGACCCCGGAGGACAGCCCCAGCATTTT. Its protein is CASSLGDPGGQPQHF.

This clone occurred a few times. This rearrangement joins TRBV6-1 to TRBJ1-5; D is unresolved. The CDR3 is 18 amino acids. V was clipped by 1 base and J by 0 bases, with 16 bases between them. Per the germline V gene, CDR1 is MNHNS and CDR2 is SASEGT. The CDR3 loop is CASSEGSGRPNSNQPQHF. CDR3 DNA: TGTGCCAGCAGTGAAGGGTCTGGACGCCCAAATAGCAATCAGCCCCAGCATTTT.

CDR3 in amino acids: CASSLRGAGVDGYTF. CDR3 coding DNA: TGTGCCAGCAGTTTAAGGGGAGCAGGGGTCGATGGCTACACCTTC. This rearrangement joins TRBV28 to TRBJ1-2, with a possible D match to TRBD1 (6 bases). The germline V and J ends were trimmed by 2 bases and 6 bases, with 16 bases remaining between them. The CDR3 consists of 15 residues. Germline V gene lookup returns CDR1 MDHEN and CDR2 SYDVKM.

The V call is TRBV7-3, the J call TRBJ2-7; maybe TRBD2 (7 bases). Trimming took off 5 bases at V and 5 bases at J, with 10 bases between the two ends. The germline V gene encodes CDR1 SGHTA and CDR2 FQGTGA. The CDR3 covers 12 residues. The CDR3 is CASSQGGDEQYF. Here the CDR3 DNA reads TGTGCCAGCAGCCAAGGGGGGGACGAGCAGTACTTC.

This chain connects TRBV5-4 to TRBJ2-3, with 9 nucleotides matching TRBD2. Trimming took 4 bases from V and 7 from J; bases not matched to a gene: 7. Germline V lookup: CDR1 SGHNT, CDR2 YYREEE (reference sequence). This CDR3 has 14 residues. The chain's CDR3 is CASSRTSDRHTQYF. DNA for the CDR3: TGTGCCAGCAGCCGGACTAGCGACAGGCATACGCAGTATTTT.